This is a list of T cell receptor beta chains from one sample in a study of blood T cell repertoires in COVID-19. Profiling relied on immunoSEQ multiplex PCR, and the TCRdb table lists in-frame clones only, not all of them. Among fewer than 250,000 clones listed, about 82% were seen once. The sequenced sample consisted of PBMCs or T cells enriched from blood (not recorded which). The receptor set was obtained from a woman aged 45-59 years who had recovered from COVID-19. Each CDR3 is given with its conserved first and last residue. Each record gives: CDR3 length, D gene, V gene, clone size, J gene, CDR3 DNA, CDR3 protein. The D gene is left open where the match is weak. For some rows the clone size is stated as once, few or many, or as a class when expanded; others skip it.

CDR3 length: 14; D gene: TRBD2; V gene: TRBV7-2; clone size: NA; J gene: TRBJ2-7; CDR3 DNA: TGTGCCAGCAGCGTAAACGGACTAGCCGACGAGCAGTACTTC; CDR3 protein: CASSVNGLADEQYF
CDR3 length: 13; D gene: TRBD1; V gene: TRBV28; clone size: few; J gene: TRBJ1-2; CDR3 DNA: TGTGCCAGCAGTTTATGGACAGGGAGTGGCTACACCTTC; CDR3 protein: CASSLWTGSGYTF
CDR3 length: 16; D gene: NA; V gene: TRBV29-1; clone size: NA; J gene: TRBJ1-1; CDR3 DNA: TGCAGCGTTGCCCGGACAGAGGGGGAAGGTACCACTGAAGCTTTCTTT; CDR3 protein: CSVARTEGEGTTEAFF
CDR3 length: 14; D gene: TRBD2; V gene: TRBV19; clone size: NA; J gene: TRBJ2-1; CDR3 DNA: TGTGCCAGTAGCCCAACTAGCGGGGGAAATGAGCAGTTCTTC; CDR3 protein: CASSPTSGGNEQFF
CDR3 length: 13; D gene: TRBD1; V gene: TRBV6-5; clone size: NA; J gene: TRBJ1-3; CDR3 DNA: TGTGCCACCAGCAGGGGGGCTGGAAACACCATATATTTT; CDR3 protein: CATSRGAGNTIYF
CDR3 length: 12; D gene: NA; V gene: TRBV2; clone size: NA; J gene: TRBJ2-5; CDR3 DNA: TGTGCCAGCAGTTGGGCCCAAGAGACCCAGTACTTC; CDR3 protein: CASSWAQETQYF
CDR3 length: 16; D gene: TRBD1; V gene: TRBV5-4; clone size: once; J gene: TRBJ1-4; CDR3 DNA: TGTGCCAGCAGCTTGGGCCCCGGACAGGGAGGAGAAAAACTGTTTTTT; CDR3 protein: CASSLGPGQGGEKLFF
CDR3 length: 16; D gene: TRBD2; V gene: TRBV7-6; clone size: NA; J gene: TRBJ2-5; CDR3 DNA: TGTGCCAGCAGCCCCGGACTAGCGGGGGGGCAAGAGACCCAGTACTTC; CDR3 protein: CASSPGLAGGQETQYF
CDR3 length: 16; D gene: NA; V gene: TRBV28; clone size: NA; J gene: TRBJ2-7; CDR3 DNA: TGTGCCAGCAGTTCCCTCGATGGGGGGGCGTCCTACGAGCAGTACTTC; CDR3 protein: CASSSLDGGASYEQYF
CDR3 length: 14; D gene: NA; V gene: TRBV7-8; clone size: few; J gene: TRBJ2-5; CDR3 DNA: TGTGCCAGCAGCTTGAGAGGTCGCCAAGAGACCCAGTACTTC; CDR3 protein: CASSLRGRQETQYF
CDR3 length: 18; D gene: TRBD1; V gene: TRBV3-1/TRBV3-2; clone size: NA; J gene: TRBJ1-2; CDR3 DNA: TGTGCCAGCAGCCAAGGACAGGGCTCGTTGCCATGGCTCTATGGCTACACCTTC; CDR3 protein: CASSQGQGSLPWLYGYTF
CDR3 length: 16; D gene: NA; V gene: TRBV18; clone size: NA; J gene: TRBJ2-7; CDR3 DNA: TGTGCCAGCTCACCACGACCTGGGGGGGGCCGCTACGAGCAGTACTTC; CDR3 protein: CASSPRPGGGRYEQYF
CDR3 length: 14; D gene: TRBD1; V gene: TRBV18; clone size: NA; J gene: TRBJ2-3; CDR3 DNA: TGTGCCAGCTCCATACAGGGGCCTACAGATACGCAGTATTTT; CDR3 protein: CASSIQGPTDTQYF
CDR3 length: 13; D gene: TRBD1; V gene: TRBV4-2; clone size: NA; J gene: TRBJ1-1; CDR3 DNA: TGTGCCAGCAGCCAGCAGGGGGCTGAAGGAGCTTTCTTT; CDR3 protein: CASSQQGAEGAFF
CDR3 length: 12; D gene: NA; V gene: TRBV5-1; clone size: once; J gene: TRBJ1-2; CDR3 DNA: TGCGCCAGCAGCTTGGGTTCGTATGGCTACACCTTC; CDR3 protein: CASSLGSYGYTF
CDR3 length: 15; D gene: NA; V gene: TRBV4-3; clone size: once; J gene: TRBJ2-2; CDR3 DNA: TGCGCCAGCAGCCAGGGGCGACAGTACACCGGGGAGCTGTTTTTT; CDR3 protein: CASSQGRQYTGELFF
CDR3 length: 15; D gene: NA; V gene: TRBV5-6; clone size: NA; J gene: TRBJ1-1; CDR3 DNA: TGTGCCAGCAGGTTTGGAGGTTGGGTTTATACTGAAGCTTTCTTT; CDR3 protein: CASRFGGWVYTEAFF
CDR3 length: 15; D gene: TRBD1; V gene: TRBV3-1/TRBV3-2; clone size: once; J gene: TRBJ1-1; CDR3 DNA: TGTGCCAGCAGCCAACACGGGACAGGGAACACTGAAGCTTTCTTT; CDR3 protein: CASSQHGTGNTEAFF
CDR3 length: 14; D gene: NA; V gene: TRBV5-1; clone size: once; J gene: TRBJ2-3; CDR3 DNA: TGCGCCAGCAGAGATGGAATGGGCTCAGATACGCAGTATTTT; CDR3 protein: CASRDGMGSDTQYF
CDR3 length: 17; D gene: NA; V gene: TRBV4-2; clone size: NA; J gene: TRBJ1-5; CDR3 DNA: TGTGCCAGCAGCCAAGATCGTTCAGATTATAGCAATCAGCCCCAGCATTTT; CDR3 protein: CASSQDRSDYSNQPQHF
CDR3 length: 15; D gene: TRBD1; V gene: TRBV18; clone size: NA; J gene: TRBJ1-2; CDR3 DNA: TGTGCCAGCTCACCGGCAGGGGGCGGATACTATGGCTACACCTTC; CDR3 protein: CASSPAGGGYYGYTF
CDR3 length: 15; D gene: NA; V gene: TRBV3-1/TRBV3-2; clone size: NA; J gene: TRBJ1-1; CDR3 DNA: TGTGCCAGCAGCCAAGATTGGGCAGGGAACACTGAAGCTTTCTTT; CDR3 protein: CASSQDWAGNTEAFF
CDR3 length: 15; D gene: NA; V gene: TRBV7-2; clone size: NA; J gene: TRBJ1-2; CDR3 DNA: TGTGCCAGCAGCCCGAGAGGGGGTGGTAACTATGGCTACACCTTC; CDR3 protein: CASSPRGGGNYGYTF
CDR3 length: 13; D gene: NA; V gene: TRBV12-3/TRBV12-4; clone size: NA; J gene: TRBJ1-1; CDR3 DNA: TGTGCCAGCAGTAGACAGGTGAACACTGAAGCTTTCTTT; CDR3 protein: CASSRQVNTEAFF
CDR3 length: 14; D gene: NA; V gene: TRBV6-6; clone size: once; J gene: TRBJ2-1; CDR3 DNA: TGTGCCAGCCGCGGAAGCAGATATACAAGTGAGCAGTTCTTC; CDR3 protein: CASRGSRYTSEQFF
CDR3 length: 13; D gene: TRBD2; V gene: TRBV18; clone size: NA; J gene: TRBJ2-7; CDR3 DNA: TGTGCCAGCTCACCCCCAGGGAGGGGCGAGCAGTACTTC; CDR3 protein: CASSPPGRGEQYF
CDR3 length: 15; D gene: TRBD2; V gene: TRBV28; clone size: NA; J gene: TRBJ2-7; CDR3 DNA: TGTGCCAGCAGGGAGACTAGCGGGAAGGGTAACGAGCAGTACTTC; CDR3 protein: CASRETSGKGNEQYF
CDR3 length: 15; D gene: TRBD1; V gene: TRBV10-1; clone size: NA; J gene: TRBJ2-3; CDR3 DNA: TGCGCCAGACAACCGGGACAGGGCCCCACAGATACGCAGTATTTT; CDR3 protein: CARQPGQGPTDTQYF
CDR3 length: 15; D gene: NA; V gene: TRBV15; clone size: NA; J gene: TRBJ1-2; CDR3 DNA: TGTGCCACCAGCAGAGATTTACAAGGAGCTGGTGGCTACACCTTC; CDR3 protein: CATSRDLQGAGGYTF
CDR3 length: 13; D gene: TRBD1; V gene: TRBV28; clone size: few; J gene: TRBJ1-1; CDR3 DNA: TGTGCCAGCAGTCCGACAGGGCTCACTGAAGCTTTCTTT; CDR3 protein: CASSPTGLTEAFF
CDR3 length: 12; D gene: TRBD2; V gene: TRBV28; clone size: NA; J gene: TRBJ2-5; CDR3 DNA: TGTGCCAGCTGGGGACTAGGCGAGACCCAGTACTTC; CDR3 protein: CASWGLGETQYF
CDR3 length: 17; D gene: NA; V gene: TRBV19; clone size: NA; J gene: TRBJ1-1; CDR3 DNA: TGTGCCAGTAGTATTCGGCAGGGAGGTCCGTTGAACACTGAAGCTTTCTTT; CDR3 protein: CASSIRQGGPLNTEAFF
CDR3 length: 16; D gene: TRBD2; V gene: TRBV3-1/TRBV3-2; clone size: NA; J gene: TRBJ2-7; CDR3 DNA: TGTGCCAGCAGCCAAGATTTGTCGGGGGGAAGGTACGAGCAGTACTTC; CDR3 protein: CASSQDLSGGRYEQYF
CDR3 length: 13; D gene: NA; V gene: TRBV12-3/TRBV12-4; clone size: NA; J gene: TRBJ1-1; CDR3 DNA: TGTGCCAGCAGTTTAGGGGGAGGCACTGAAGCTTTCTTT; CDR3 protein: CASSLGGGTEAFF
CDR3 length: 14; D gene: TRBD1; V gene: TRBV18; clone size: NA; J gene: TRBJ1-4; CDR3 DNA: TGTGCCAGCTCACAGGGGACAGGTCCTGAAAAACTGTTTTTT; CDR3 protein: CASSQGTGPEKLFF
CDR3 length: 15; D gene: NA; V gene: TRBV9; clone size: NA; J gene: TRBJ1-1; CDR3 DNA: TGTGCCAGCAGCGCTCCCACAGGGCTGAACACTGAAGCTTTCTTT; CDR3 protein: CASSAPTGLNTEAFF
CDR3 length: 12; D gene: NA; V gene: TRBV29-1; clone size: NA; J gene: TRBJ1-4; CDR3 DNA: TGCAGCGTCACGATACAGGATGAAAAACTGTTTTTT; CDR3 protein: CSVTIQDEKLFF
CDR3 length: 13; D gene: NA; V gene: TRBV7-2; clone size: NA; J gene: TRBJ2-5; CDR3 DNA: TGTGCCAGCAGCCCTCAACGAGTCGAGACCCAGTACTTC; CDR3 protein: CASSPQRVETQYF
CDR3 length: 15; D gene: TRBD1; V gene: TRBV30; clone size: NA; J gene: TRBJ1-1; CDR3 DNA: TGTGCCTGGAGCGAAAGGGGACAGACTAACACTGAAGCTTTCTTT; CDR3 protein: CAWSERGQTNTEAFF
CDR3 length: 12; D gene: TRBD2; V gene: TRBV27; clone size: NA; J gene: TRBJ2-7; CDR3 DNA: TGTGCCAGCACCTCTACGGGGGGGGAGCAGTACTTC; CDR3 protein: CASTSTGGEQYF
CDR3 length: 13; D gene: NA; V gene: TRBV7-9; clone size: NA; J gene: TRBJ2-1; CDR3 DNA: TGTGCCAGCAGCTTATATAATGCGTTTGAGCAGTTCTTC; CDR3 protein: CASSLYNAFEQFF
CDR3 length: 15; D gene: TRBD1; V gene: TRBV9; clone size: NA; J gene: TRBJ2-1; CDR3 DNA: TGTGCCAGCAGCTCCCGACAGGGGGCCACCGATGAGCAGTTCTTC; CDR3 protein: CASSSRQGATDEQFF
CDR3 length: 15; D gene: NA; V gene: TRBV7-8; clone size: once; J gene: TRBJ2-1; CDR3 DNA: TGTGCCAGCAGCTTACGGGAGAAAGCAAGTAATGAGCAGTTCTTC; CDR3 protein: CASSLREKASNEQFF
CDR3 length: 14; D gene: TRBD1; V gene: TRBV6-5; clone size: NA; J gene: TRBJ2-2; CDR3 DNA: TGTGCCAGCAGTTACTCGACAGGGATCGGGGAGCTGTTTTTT; CDR3 protein: CASSYSTGIGELFF
CDR3 length: 15; D gene: TRBD1; V gene: TRBV6-4; clone size: many; J gene: TRBJ1-5; CDR3 DNA: TGTGCCAGCAGTGACACAGGGGGGAGCAATCAGCCCCAGCATTTT; CDR3 protein: CASSDTGGSNQPQHF
CDR3 length: 16; D gene: TRBD2; V gene: TRBV7-6; clone size: NA; J gene: TRBJ2-5; CDR3 DNA: TGTGCCAGCAGCCGGACTAGCGGGGGCGCCGGAGAGACCCAGTACTTC; CDR3 protein: CASSRTSGGAGETQYF
CDR3 length: 13; D gene: NA; V gene: TRBV7-2; clone size: NA; J gene: TRBJ1-1; CDR3 DNA: TGTGCCAGCAGCTTAGTGGGAGGGGAGCGGGCTTTCTTT; CDR3 protein: CASSLVGGERAFF
CDR3 length: 13; D gene: NA; V gene: TRBV19; clone size: NA; J gene: TRBJ1-4; CDR3 DNA: TGTGCCAGTAGTACAGGTTCCTTCGAAAAACTGTTTTTT; CDR3 protein: CASSTGSFEKLFF
CDR3 length: 15; D gene: TRBD2; V gene: TRBV7-3; clone size: once; J gene: TRBJ2-2; CDR3 DNA: TGTGCCAGCAGGCGGACTAGCGCGAACACCGGGGAGCTGTTTTTT; CDR3 protein: CASRRTSANTGELFF
CDR3 length: 13; D gene: TRBD2; V gene: TRBV11-2; clone size: NA; J gene: TRBJ2-1; CDR3 DNA: TGTGCCAGCAGCTACGTAGCGGGAGGGGAGCAGTTCTTC; CDR3 protein: CASSYVAGGEQFF
CDR3 length: 13; D gene: NA; V gene: TRBV19; clone size: NA; J gene: TRBJ2-7; CDR3 DNA: TGTGCCAGTAGTACTCAGGGTGCGTACGAGCAGTACTTC; CDR3 protein: CASSTQGAYEQYF
CDR3 length: 16; D gene: TRBD2; V gene: TRBV3-1/TRBV3-2; clone size: NA; J gene: TRBJ2-3; CDR3 DNA: TGTGCCAGCAGCCCTCGGACTAGCGGGGGGCCAAATACGCAGTATTTT; CDR3 protein: CASSPRTSGGPNTQYF